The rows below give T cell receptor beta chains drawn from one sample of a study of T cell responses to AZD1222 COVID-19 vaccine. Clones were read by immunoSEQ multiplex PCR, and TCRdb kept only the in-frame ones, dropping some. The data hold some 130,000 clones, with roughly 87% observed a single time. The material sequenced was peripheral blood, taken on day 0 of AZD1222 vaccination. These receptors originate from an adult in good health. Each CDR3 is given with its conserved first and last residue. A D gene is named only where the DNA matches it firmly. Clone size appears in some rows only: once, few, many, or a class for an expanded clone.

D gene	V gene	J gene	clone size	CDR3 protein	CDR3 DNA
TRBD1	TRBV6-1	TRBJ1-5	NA	CASSVYLTGSNQPQHF	TGTGCCAGCAGTGTATACCTGACAGGGTCGAATCAGCCCCAGCATTTT
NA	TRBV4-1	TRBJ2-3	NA	CASSQDRGDTQYF	TGCGCCAGCAGCCAAGATCGGGGAGATACGCAGTATTTT
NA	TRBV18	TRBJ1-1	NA	CASSLGGTDTEAFF	TGTGCCAGCTCCCTCGGGGGGACGGACACTGAAGCTTTCTTT
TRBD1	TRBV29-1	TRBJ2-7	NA	CSRTGQGHNCPYEQYF	TGCAGCAGAACGGGACAGGGACATAACTGCCCCTACGAGCAGTACTTC
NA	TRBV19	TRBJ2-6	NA	CASSIGILPSGANVLTF	TGTGCCAGTAGTATAGGGATATTGCCCTCTGGGGCCAACGTCCTGACTTTC
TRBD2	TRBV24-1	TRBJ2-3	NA	CATGGRGGPASTDTQYF	TGTGCCACCGGAGGGCGGGGGGGCCCCGCTAGCACAGATACGCAGTATTTT
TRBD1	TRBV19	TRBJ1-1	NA	CASSIPPTGKAFF	TGTGCCAGTAGTATACCCCCGACAGGGAAAGCTTTCTTT
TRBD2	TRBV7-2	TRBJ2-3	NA	CASSLGAGGRTDTQYF	TGTGCCAGCAGCTTAGGAGCGGGGGGGCGTACAGATACGCAGTATTTT
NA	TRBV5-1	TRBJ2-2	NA	CASSLGTVSANTGELFF	TGCGCCAGCAGCTTGGGGACAGTTTCAGCGAACACCGGGGAGCTGTTTTTT
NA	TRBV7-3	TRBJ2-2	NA	CASGGTANTGELFF	TGTGCCAGCGGAGGGACCGCGAACACCGGGGAGCTGTTTTTT
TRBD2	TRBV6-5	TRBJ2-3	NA	CASSFSGGATDTQYF	TGTGCCAGCAGTTTCAGCGGGGGGGCCACAGATACGCAGTATTTT
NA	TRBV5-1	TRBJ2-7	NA	CASSLAGDSEQYF	TGCGCCAGCAGCTTGGCTGGTGATTCCGAGCAGTACTTC
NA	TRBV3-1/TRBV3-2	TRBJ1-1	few	CASSQTGNTEAFF	TGTGCCAGCAGCCAGACGGGCAACACTGAAGCTTTCTTT
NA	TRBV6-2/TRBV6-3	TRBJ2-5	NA	CASSPGLETQYF	TGTGCCAGCAGTCCGGGGTTGGAGACCCAGTACTTC
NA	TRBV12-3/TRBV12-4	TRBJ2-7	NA	CASREGTDYEQYF	TGTGCCAGCAGGGAGGGGACAGACTACGAGCAGTACTTC
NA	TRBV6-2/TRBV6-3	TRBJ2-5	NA	CASSRSSVQETQYF	TGTGCCAGCAGCCGTAGTAGCGTCCAAGAGACCCAGTACTTC
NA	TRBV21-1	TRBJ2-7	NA	CASSNPLETLHSYEQYF	TGTGCCAGCAGCAATCCCCTTGAGACACTCCACTCCTACGAGCAGTACTTC
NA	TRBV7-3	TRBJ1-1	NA	CASSMDRNTEAFF	TGTGCCAGCAGTATGGACAGGAACACTGAAGCTTTCTTT
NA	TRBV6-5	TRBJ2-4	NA	CASRANTVAKNIQYF	TGTGCCAGCAGGGCCAATACAGTAGCCAAAAACATTCAGTACTTC
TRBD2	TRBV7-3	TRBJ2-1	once	CASSRRLAGTNEQFF	TGTGCCAGCAGCCGCAGACTAGCGGGGACAAATGAGCAGTTCTTC
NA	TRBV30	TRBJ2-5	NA	CAWSRETQYF	TGTGCCTGGAGCCGAGAGACCCAGTACTTC
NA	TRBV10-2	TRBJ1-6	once	CASLSTGNNSPLHF	TGCGCCAGCCTCTCCACAGGAAACAATTCACCCCTCCACTTT
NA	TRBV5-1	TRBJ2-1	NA	CASSFVKSSYNEQFF	TGCGCCAGCAGCTTTGTGAAGAGCTCCTACAATGAGCAGTTCTTC
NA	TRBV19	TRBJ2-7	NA	CASNKGGNSYEQYF	TGTGCCAGTAATAAGGGGGGGAACTCCTACGAGCAGTACTTC
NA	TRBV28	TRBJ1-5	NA	CASRGVGSSNQPQHF	TGTGCCAGCAGGGGGGTTGGGTCGAGCAATCAGCCCCAGCATTTT
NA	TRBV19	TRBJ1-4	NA	CASSRGNEKLFF	TGTGCCAGTAGTAGAGGGAATGAAAAACTGTTTTTT
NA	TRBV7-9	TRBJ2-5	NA	CASSSGGVETQYF	TGTGCCAGCAGCTCTGGGGGCGTGGAGACCCAGTACTTC
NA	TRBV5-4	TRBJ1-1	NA	CASSLVSPNTEAFF	TGTGCCAGCAGCTTGGTCTCCCCGAACACTGAAGCTTTCTTT
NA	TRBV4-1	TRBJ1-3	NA	CASSQESTDRGNTIYF	TGCGCCAGCAGCCAAGAAAGCACAGACCGAGGAAACACCATATATTTT
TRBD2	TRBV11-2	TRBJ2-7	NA	CASSLGLAGAYGSYEQYF	TGTGCCAGCAGCTTGGGACTAGCGGGGGCCTACGGCTCCTACGAGCAGTACTTC
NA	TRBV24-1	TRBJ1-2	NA	CALLRGTKNYGYTF	TGTGCCCTCCTCCGGGGGACGAAAAACTATGGCTACACCTTC
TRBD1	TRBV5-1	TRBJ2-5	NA	CASSLMTGEETQYF	TGCGCCAGCAGCCTGATGACAGGGGAGGAGACCCAGTACTTC
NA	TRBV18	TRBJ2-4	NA	CASSPPRTVTLAKNIQYF	TGTGCCAGCTCACCTCCCCGGACAGTAACTCTAGCCAAAAACATTCAGTACTTC
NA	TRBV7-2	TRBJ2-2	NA	CASSSDRLYTGELFF	TGTGCCAGCAGCTCAGACAGGTTGTACACCGGGGAGCTGTTTTTT
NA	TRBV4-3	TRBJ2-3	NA	CASSQEYRIGTDTQYF	TGCGCCAGCAGCCAAGAGTACAGGATAGGGACAGATACGCAGTATTTT
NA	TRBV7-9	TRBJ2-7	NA	CASSSTGAAYEQYF	TGTGCCAGCAGCTCTACCGGGGCCGCCTACGAGCAGTACTTC
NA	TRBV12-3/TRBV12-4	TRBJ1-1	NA	CASSLVNTEAFF	TGTGCCAGCAGTTTAGTGAACACTGAAGCTTTCTTT
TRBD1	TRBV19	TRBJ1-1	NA	CASTGQGLGNTEAFF	TGTGCCAGTACGGGACAGGGGTTGGGGAACACTGAAGCTTTCTTT
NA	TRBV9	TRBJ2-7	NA	CASSVVPGNAYEQYF	TGTGCCAGCAGCGTAGTGCCAGGGAATGCCTACGAGCAGTACTTC
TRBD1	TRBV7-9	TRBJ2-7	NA	CASSSTGGIYEQYF	TGTGCCAGCAGCTCGACAGGGGGGATCTACGAGCAGTACTTC
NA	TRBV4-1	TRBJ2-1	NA	CASSQAEFRLAENNEQFF	TGCGCCAGCAGCCAAGCCGAGTTCAGGCTAGCTGAGAACAATGAGCAGTTCTTC
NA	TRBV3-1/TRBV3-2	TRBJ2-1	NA	CASSHLSWGTPANNEQFF	TGTGCCAGCAGCCACCTCTCCTGGGGGACACCCGCTAACAATGAGCAGTTCTTC